This T cell receptor beta chain originates from a study of cytomegalovirus exposure and HLA in healthy donors. Broader study findings: Earlier analysis found most TCR beta V segments productive about 90% or about 30% of the time.

Looked up from germline, CDR1 is LNHNV and CDR2 is YYDKDF (reference sequence). With 0 bases removed from V and 4 bases from J, the gap between germline ends came to 24 bases. The length of the CDR3 is 19 residues. As regards this clone: What it binds is not known.

The PCR contained 60 Vbeta and 13 Jbeta primers. The assay was immunoSEQ multiplex PCR, and TCRdb's table has in-frame clones only and misses some. The sample lists approximately 150,000 clones; 75% to 80% were seen once. This receptor was taken from a woman between 18 and 29 years old in good health and CMV-seropositive. The sample taken for sequencing was PBMCs. V is TRBV15 and J is TRBJ1-1; a weak D match, TRBD1 (6 bases). CDR3 coding DNA: TGTGCCACCAGCAGAGATAGGAAGGGGGATTGGGCACGGCGCACTGAAGCTTTCTTT. This sequence encodes CATSRDRKGDWARRTEAFF.